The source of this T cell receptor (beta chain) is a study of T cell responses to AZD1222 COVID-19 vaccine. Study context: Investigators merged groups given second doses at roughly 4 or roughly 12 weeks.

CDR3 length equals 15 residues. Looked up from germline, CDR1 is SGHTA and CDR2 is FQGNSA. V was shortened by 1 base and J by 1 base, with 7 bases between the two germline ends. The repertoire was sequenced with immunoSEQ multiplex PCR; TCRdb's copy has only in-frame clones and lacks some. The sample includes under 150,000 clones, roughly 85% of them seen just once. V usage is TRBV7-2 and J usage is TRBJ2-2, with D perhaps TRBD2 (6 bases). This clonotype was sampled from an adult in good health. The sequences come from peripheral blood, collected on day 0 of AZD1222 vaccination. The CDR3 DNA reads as TGTGCCAGCAGCTTAGGGACTATGAACACCGGGGAGCTGTTTTTT. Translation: CASSLGTMNTGELFF.